This T cell receptor beta chain was recovered during a study of beta chain features in type 1 diabetes. Expressed TCRB transcripts were sequenced after all isolated RNA was converted to cDNA. Clones were read by immunoSEQ multiplex PCR, and TCRdb kept only the in-frame ones, dropping some. The sample has about 450,000 clones; more than 9.5% are singletons. This clone was seen a handful of times. This CDR3 comprises 12 residues. CDR1 and CDR2 (germline): MDHEN, SYDVKM. V was cut by 5 bases and J by 8 bases, with 12 bases left in between. This TCR was sampled from a woman aged 18-29 years in good health. The chain uses TRBV28 and TRBJ1-2, with D maybe TRBD1 (6 bases). Sequenced input: naive CD4+ T cells from blood. This chain's CDR3 is CASSTTGYGYTF. The DNA of the CDR3 is TGTGCCAGCAGTACGACAGGCTACGGCTACACCTTC.